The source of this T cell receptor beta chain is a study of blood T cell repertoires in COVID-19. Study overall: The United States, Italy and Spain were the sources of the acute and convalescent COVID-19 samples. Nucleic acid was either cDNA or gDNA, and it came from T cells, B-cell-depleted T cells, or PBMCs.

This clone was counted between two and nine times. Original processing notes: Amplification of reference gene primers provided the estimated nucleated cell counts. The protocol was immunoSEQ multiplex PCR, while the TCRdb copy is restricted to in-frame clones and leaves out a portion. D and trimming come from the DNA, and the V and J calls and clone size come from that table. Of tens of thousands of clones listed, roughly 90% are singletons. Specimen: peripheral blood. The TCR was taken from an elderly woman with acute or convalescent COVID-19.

In DNA form, the CDR3 reads TGTGCCAGCCAGAACAGGGTGGGTTCACCCCTCCACTTT. This sequence encodes CASQNRVGSPLHF. The chain joins TRBV27 to TRBJ1-6; a weak D match, TRBD1 (6 bases). The CDR3 has 13 residues. Germline V gene lookup returns CDR1 MNHEY and CDR2 SMNVEV (reference sequence). The germline V and J ends were trimmed by 8 bases and 9 bases, with 14 bases remaining between them.